This entry features one T cell receptor (beta chain) sequence. The data stem from a study of blood T cell repertoires in COVID-19. The protocol was immunoSEQ multiplex PCR, while the TCRdb copy is restricted to in-frame clones and leaves out a portion. The table includes 120,000 or so clones, 85% to 90% detected once. Germline CDR1 and CDR2: SGHTA and FQGTGA. The CDR3 has 13 residues. Trimming took 5 bases from V and 0 from J, leaving 7 bases between them. The clonotype was recovered from a woman aged 70-85 years with acute or convalescent COVID-19. The chain employs TRBV7-3 and TRBJ1-1; D not certain. Sequencing was performed on peripheral blood. CDR3 protein: CASSPEVNTEAFF. Here the CDR3 DNA reads TGTGCCAGCAGCCCAGAGGTGAACACTGAAGCTTTCTTT.